This passage covers 14 T cell receptor beta chains from one sample sequenced in a study of Graves' ophthalmopathy and Graves' hyperthyroidism. TCR beta CDR3 amplification used RNA transcripts. First-round RT-PCR relied on HTBI primers, and a second-round multiplex PCR came next. TCRdb itself ran the multiplex PCR reads through MiXCR, one entry per CDR3 protein. The sample lists almost 750,000 distinct CDR3 sequences; around 40% were seen once. Specimen: peripheral blood. Every receptor here comes from an adult man with Graves' ophthalmopathy.

This clonotype has at least ten counts. The rearrangement links TRBV7-2 to TRBJ2-7; maybe TRBD2 (7 bases). The CDR3 runs to 15 residues. Looked up from germline, CDR1 is SGHTA and CDR2 is FQGNSA. Trimming removed 5 bases from V and 5 bases from J, with 19 bases in between. The CDR3 DNA follows: TGTGCCAGCAGCCGAGGGGGAGGGCCCATAGACGAGCAGTACTTC. As protein: CASSRGGGPIDEQYF.

CDR3 nucleotides: TGTGCCAGCAGCACAGCGGGGGACTATGGCTACACCTTC. Translating gives CASSTAGDYGYTF. The genes are TRBV7-9 and TRBJ1-2; D possibly corresponds to TRBD1 (5 bases). This CDR3 contains 13 residues. CDR1 and CDR2 (germline): SEHNR, FQNEAQ (reference sequence). Trimming removed 5 bases from V and 3 bases from J, with 10 bases in between.

In its sample, this clonotype was seen many times. The chain uses TRBV7-3 and TRBJ2-5, with D possibly being TRBD1 or TRBD2 (5 bases each). V dropped 5 bases and J dropped 5 bases, with 15 bases sitting between them. The CDR3 runs 14 residues. The V gene's germline CDR1 is SGHTA and CDR2 FQGTGA. The CDR3 DNA is TGTGCCAGCAGCCCCACCGGGGCAGGGGAGACCCAGTACTTC. Its protein product is CASSPTGAGETQYF.

The rearrangement links TRBV14 to TRBJ1-2, with D perhaps TRBD1 (5 bases). V lost 6 bases, J lost 4 bases, and 12 bases lay in between. This CDR3 region has 13 residues. Germline loops: CDR1 SGHDN, CDR2 FVKESK. CDR3 region: CASRPGISYGYTF. In DNA form, the CDR3 reads TGTGCCAGCAGGCCAGGGATCAGCTATGGCTACACCTTC.

The table lists this clonotype with a few counts. The rearrangement joins TRBV9 to TRBJ2-3; 8 nucleotides line up with TRBD1. Per germline, CDR1 SGDLS and CDR2 YYNGEE. This CDR3 contains 14 residues. The V and J ends lost 4 bases and 4 bases, in that order; junction bases with no gene match: 5. CDR3 in amino acids: CASSPAGGADTQYF. The DNA for the CDR3 is TGTGCCAGCAGCCCCGCAGGGGGCGCAGATACGCAGTATTTT.

The table lists this clonotype with a few counts. V usage is TRBV7-9 and J usage is TRBJ1-4; D not resolved. The CDR3 length is 14 residues. Germline values: CDR1 SEHNR, CDR2 FQNEAQ (reference sequence). Trimming took 6 bases from V and 0 from J, leaving 8 bases between them. The CDR3 DNA sequence: TGTGCCAGCAGGAGAGATGCAACTAATGAAAAACTGTTTTTT. Encoded protein: CASRRDATNEKLFF.

This clonotype was detected many times. The chain has TRBV29-1 and TRBJ1-2; D unresolved. Germline CDR1 and CDR2: SQVTM and ANQGSEA. Trimming pared 5 bases from V and 0 bases from J, leaving 7 bases between. The CDR3 spans 12 residues. This CDR3 is CSVTDPNYGYTF. CDR3 coding DNA: TGCAGCGTTACCGATCCTAACTATGGCTACACCTTC. The whole variable domain, filled in from reference TRBV29-1 and TRBJ1-2, reads SAVISQKPSRDICQRGTSLTIQCQVDSQVTMMFWYRQQPGQSLTLIATANQGSEATYESGFVIDKFPISRPNLTFSTLTVSNMSPEDSSIYLCSVTDPNYGYTFGSGTRLTVV.

This clonotype has just a few counts. The junction differs from germline at one of its ends, possibly a read error. The J gene is TRBJ2-7, the V gene TRBV24-1; 13 bases are shared with TRBD2. In germline, CDR1 is KGHDR, CDR2 SFDVKD. There are 15 residues in the CDR3. CDR3 sequence reads: CASSLGLAGVGEQYF. The CDR3 DNA is TGTGCCAGCAGTTTAGGACTAGCGGGAGTAGGCGAGCAGTACTTC.

Note on this clonotype: One end of the junction is discordant with germline, which a read error may explain. The chain combines TRBV6-6 with TRBJ1-5; D unclear. From germline, CDR1 is MNHNY and CDR2 SVGAGI (reference sequence). This CDR3 region has 14 residues. The DNA of the CDR3 is TGCGCCAGCAGTGAGATGGGGTCGACGGAGCCCCAACATTTT. Translating it yields CASSEMGSTEPQHF.

The rearrangement links TRBV10-3 to TRBJ2-5; 7 nucleotides align to TRBD2. The DNA matches TRBJ2-1 better at its end, which makes the J call doubtful. Germline CDR1 and CDR2: ENHRY and SYGVKD. The CDR3 has 14 amino acids. The CDR3 spells CAISDGTKDNEQFF. CDR3 nucleotides: TGTGCCATCAGTGACGGGACTAAGGACAATGAGCAGTTCTTC.

Points on this clonotype: Just one base apart from a much larger clone, this may be a read error. The rearrangement joins TRBV15 to TRBJ1-2, with a weak D call TRBD1 (5 bases). The V end was cut by 5 bases, the J end by 4 bases, with 17 bases between. CDR3 length equals 15 residues. CDR1 is LNHNV and CDR2 is YYDKDF in the germline V gene (reference sequence). The CDR3 loop reads CATSVSRGGFYGYTF. The CDR3, as DNA: TGTGCCACCAGCGTTTCCCGGGGGGGATTCTATGGCTACACCTTC.

This clonotype was recorded a few times. The gene calls are TRBV20-1 and TRBJ2-7; 11 nucleotides match TRBD2. The junction had 3 bases not matched to a gene; V was cut back by 1 base and J by 7 bases. The CDR3 length is 13 residues. Germline V gene sequence: CDR1 DFQATT, CDR2 SNEGSKA (reference sequence). CDR3 amino acids: CSARAGTSGEQYF. CDR3 coding DNA: TGCAGTGCTAGAGCCGGGACTAGCGGAGAGCAGTACTTC.

Turning to this clonotype: One junction end does not reproduce the germline sequence, and a read error may be involved. This sequence joins TRBV6-6 and TRBJ2-7, with 9 nucleotides matching TRBD1. Germline assignment: CDR1 MNHNY and CDR2 SVGAGI (reference sequence). This CDR3 has 11 amino acids. CDR3 in DNA: TGTGCCAGCAGTTATTCGGGACAGGGTACATTC. As protein: CASSYSGQGTF.

This clonotype was seen repeatedly, ten times or more. The chain recombines TRBV15 with TRBJ1-5, with a tentative D call TRBD1 (5 bases). Germline assignment: CDR1 LNHNV and CDR2 YYDKDF (reference sequence). The CDR3 contains 15 residues. Between the trimmed V and J ends, which lost 5 bases and 1 base, there was a span of 12 bases. For the CDR3, the DNA is TGTGCCACCAGCCTGGGGGTAGGAAGCAATCAGCCCCAGCATTTT. It yields the protein CATSLGVGSNQPQHF.